One T cell receptor (beta chain) is described in this entry. Its matching antigen is unknown. Other DNA sequences from this sample encode an identical CDR3 as well. The CDR3 is made up of 14 amino acids. Germline CDR1 SGDLS, CDR2 YYNGEE. Germline trimming cut 5 bases from V and 5 bases from J; bases unmatched to any gene: 8. These data belong to a study of shared clonotypes between healthy human individuals. Points from the study as a whole: Naive subsets usually exceeded memory subsets in estimated richness.

Original processing methods: Junction-only sequences without quality scores were provided by ImmunoSEQ, so filtering was different. This table comes from immunoSEQ multiplex PCR, and its TCRdb copy is limited to in-frame clones, with some not included. The DNA gave D and trimming, while V, J and clone size come from that table. The sample consists of about 1 million clones, about 75% of them appearing once. This rearrangement joins TRBV9 to TRBJ1-1; 8 nucleotides align to TRBD1. The TCR was taken from a young man in good health. Sequenced input: memory CD4+ T cells sorted from blood. The sample's subset: CD45RA-negative fraction. In nucleotides, the CDR3 is TGTGCCAGCAGTGTGGACAGGGTTGGAACTGAAGCTTTCTTT. Its translation: CASSVDRVGTEAFF.